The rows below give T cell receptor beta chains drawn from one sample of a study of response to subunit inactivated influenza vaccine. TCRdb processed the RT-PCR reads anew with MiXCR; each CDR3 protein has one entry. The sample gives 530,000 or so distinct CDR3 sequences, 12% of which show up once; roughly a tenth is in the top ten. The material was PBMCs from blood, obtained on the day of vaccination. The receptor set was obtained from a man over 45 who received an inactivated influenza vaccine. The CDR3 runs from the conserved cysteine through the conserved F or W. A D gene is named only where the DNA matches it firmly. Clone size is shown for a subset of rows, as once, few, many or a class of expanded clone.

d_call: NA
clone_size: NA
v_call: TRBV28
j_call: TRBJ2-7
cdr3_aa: CASSFPEREQYF
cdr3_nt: TGTGCCAGCAGTTTCCCCGAACGTGAGCAGTACTTC

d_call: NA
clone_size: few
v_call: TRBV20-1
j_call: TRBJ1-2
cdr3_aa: CSAQTGGRIYGYTF
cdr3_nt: TGCAGTGCTCAAACAGGTGGGCGGATCTATGGCTACACCTTC

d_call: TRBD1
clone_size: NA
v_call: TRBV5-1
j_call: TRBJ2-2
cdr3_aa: CASKVWDRGTGELFF
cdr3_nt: TGCGCCAGCAAGGTTTGGGACAGGGGCACCGGGGAGCTGTTTTTT

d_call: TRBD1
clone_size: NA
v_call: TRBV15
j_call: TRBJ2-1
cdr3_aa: CATRNTGQGYNEQFF
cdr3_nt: TGTGCCACCAGAAACACAGGACAGGGGTACAATGAGCAGTTCTTC

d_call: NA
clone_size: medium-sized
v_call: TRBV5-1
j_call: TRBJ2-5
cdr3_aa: CASSLGEYQETQYF
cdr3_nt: TGCGCCAGCAGCCTGGGGGAATACCAAGAGACCCAGTACTTC

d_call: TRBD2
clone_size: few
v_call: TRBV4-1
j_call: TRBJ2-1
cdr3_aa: CASSHTTGLARNEQFF
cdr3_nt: TGCGCCAGCAGCCACACCACGGGACTAGCTCGCAATGAGCAGTTCTTC

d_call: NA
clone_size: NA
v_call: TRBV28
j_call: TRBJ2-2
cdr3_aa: CASSLRRWGGAAGELFF
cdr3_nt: TGTGCCAGCAGTTTAAGGAGGTGGGGGGGCGCCGCCGGGGAGCTGTTTTTT

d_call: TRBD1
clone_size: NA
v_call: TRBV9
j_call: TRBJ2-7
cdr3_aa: CASSVGDRGEQYF
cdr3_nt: TGTGCCAGCAGCGTAGGGGACAGGGGCGAGCAGTACTTC

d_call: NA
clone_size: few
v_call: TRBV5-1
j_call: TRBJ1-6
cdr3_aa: CASSFEANSPLHF
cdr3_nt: TGCGCCAGCAGCTTTGAGGCTAATTCACCCCTCCACTTT

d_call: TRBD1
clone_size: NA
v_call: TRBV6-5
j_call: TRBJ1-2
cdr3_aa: CASSFQYGDRRSNF
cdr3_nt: TGTGCCAGCAGTTTTCAGTATGGGGACAGACGGTCGAACTTC

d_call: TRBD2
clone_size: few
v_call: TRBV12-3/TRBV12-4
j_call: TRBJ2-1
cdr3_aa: CASTGLAGVGNEQFF
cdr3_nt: TGTGCCAGCACCGGACTAGCGGGTGTAGGCAATGAGCAGTTCTTC

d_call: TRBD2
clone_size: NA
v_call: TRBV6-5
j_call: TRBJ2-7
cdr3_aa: CASSYTSGVSYEQYF
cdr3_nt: TGTGCCAGCAGTTACACTAGCGGGGTCTCCTACGAGCAGTACTTC

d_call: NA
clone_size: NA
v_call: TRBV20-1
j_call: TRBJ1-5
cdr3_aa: CSAPGGPGNQPQHF
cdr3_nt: TGCAGTGCACCCGGGGGGCCGGGCAATCAGCCCCAGCATTTT

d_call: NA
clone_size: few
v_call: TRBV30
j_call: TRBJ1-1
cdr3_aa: CAWSSTTEAFF
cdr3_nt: TGTGCCTGGAGTTCGACCACTGAAGCTTTCTTT

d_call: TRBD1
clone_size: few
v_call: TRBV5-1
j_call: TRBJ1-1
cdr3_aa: CASSQYGTGAQNTEAFF
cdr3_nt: TGCGCCAGCAGCCAATATGGGACAGGGGCCCAGAACACTGAAGCTTTCTTT

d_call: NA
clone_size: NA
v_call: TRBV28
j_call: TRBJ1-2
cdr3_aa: CASIGGYGYTF
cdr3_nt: TGTGCCAGCATAGGTGGCTATGGCTACACCTTC

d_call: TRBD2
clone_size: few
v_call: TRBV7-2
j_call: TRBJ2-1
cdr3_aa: CASSRSSGRANEQFF
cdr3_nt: TGTGCCAGCAGCCGGTCTAGCGGGAGGGCCAATGAGCAGTTCTTC

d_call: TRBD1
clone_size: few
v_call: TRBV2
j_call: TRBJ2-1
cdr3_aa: CASSTRQGGHNEQFF
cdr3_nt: TGTGCCAGCAGTACTCGACAGGGGGGGCACAATGAGCAGTTCTTC

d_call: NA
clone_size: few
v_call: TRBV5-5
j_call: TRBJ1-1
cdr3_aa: CASSLPAGVNTEAFF
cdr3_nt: TGTGCCAGCAGCCTCCCAGCAGGGGTGAACACTGAAGCTTTCTTT

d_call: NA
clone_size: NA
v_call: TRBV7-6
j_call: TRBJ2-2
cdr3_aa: CASSPTGPGTGELFF
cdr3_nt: TGTGCCAGCAGCCCAACCGGGCCGGGGACCGGGGAGCTGTTTTTT

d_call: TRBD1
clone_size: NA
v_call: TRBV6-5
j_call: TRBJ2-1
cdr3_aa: CASSYSRGQGGEQFF
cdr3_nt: TGTGCCAGCAGTTACTCGAGGGGACAGGGTGGGGAGCAGTTCTTC

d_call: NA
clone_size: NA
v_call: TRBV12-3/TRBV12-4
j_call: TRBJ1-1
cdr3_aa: CASSPQRGNTEAFF
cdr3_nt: TGTGCCAGCAGCCCCCAAAGGGGGAACACTGAAGCTTTCTTT

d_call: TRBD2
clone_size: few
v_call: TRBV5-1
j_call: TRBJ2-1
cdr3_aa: CASSLVSSGGADNEQFF
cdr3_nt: TGCGCCAGCAGCTTGGTTAGTAGCGGGGGGGCTGACAATGAGCAGTTCTTC

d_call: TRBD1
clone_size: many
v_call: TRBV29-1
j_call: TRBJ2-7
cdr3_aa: CSVATGTAEQYF
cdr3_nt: TGCAGCGTTGCTACCGGGACAGCCGAGCAGTACTTC

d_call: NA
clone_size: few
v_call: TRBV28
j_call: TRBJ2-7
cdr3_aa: CASSPGRRFYEQYF
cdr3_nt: TGTGCCAGCAGCCCGGGACGTCGGTTCTACGAGCAGTACTTC

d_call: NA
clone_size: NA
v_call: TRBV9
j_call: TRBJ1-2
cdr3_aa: CASSALYGYTF
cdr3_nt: TGTGCCAGCAGCGCTCTTTATGGCTACACCTTC

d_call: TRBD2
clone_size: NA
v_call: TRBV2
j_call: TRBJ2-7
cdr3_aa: CASSVWVATLAGSSYEQYF
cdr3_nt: TGTGCCAGCAGTGTCTGGGTCGCGACCTTAGCGGGGAGCTCCTACGAGCAGTACTTC

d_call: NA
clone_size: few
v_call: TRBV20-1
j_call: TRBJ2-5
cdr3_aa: CSASVAGRLETQYF
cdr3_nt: TGCAGTGCGAGTGTGGCGGGAAGACTGGAGACCCAGTACTTC

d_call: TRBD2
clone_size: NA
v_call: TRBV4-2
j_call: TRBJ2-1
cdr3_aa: CASSQDSLHGREQFF
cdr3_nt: TGTGCCAGCAGCCAAGATAGCCTGCACGGGAGGGAGCAGTTCTTC

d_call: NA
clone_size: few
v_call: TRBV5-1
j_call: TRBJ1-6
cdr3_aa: CASSLGTGIRPPLHF
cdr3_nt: TGCGCCAGCAGCTTGGGTACAGGGATCCGGCCACCCCTCCACTTT

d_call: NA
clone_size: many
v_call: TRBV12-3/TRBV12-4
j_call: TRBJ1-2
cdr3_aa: CASSQDEQATYGYTF
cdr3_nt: TGTGCCAGCAGTCAGGATGAACAGGCCACCTATGGCTACACCTTC

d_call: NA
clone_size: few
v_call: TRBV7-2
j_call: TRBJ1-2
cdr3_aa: CASSLGGFGANYGYTF
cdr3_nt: TGTGCCAGCAGCTTAGGGGGGTTCGGAGCTAACTATGGCTACACCTTC

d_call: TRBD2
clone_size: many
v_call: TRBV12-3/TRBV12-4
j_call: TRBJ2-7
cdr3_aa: CASSLRGEGNNEQYF
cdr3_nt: TGTGCCAGCAGTTTACGGGGGGAAGGAAATAATGAGCAGTACTTC

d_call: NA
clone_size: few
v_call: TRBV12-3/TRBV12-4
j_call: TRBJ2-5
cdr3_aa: CASSSDGFQETQYF
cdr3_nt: TGTGCCAGCAGTTCGGACGGCTTCCAAGAGACCCAGTACTTC

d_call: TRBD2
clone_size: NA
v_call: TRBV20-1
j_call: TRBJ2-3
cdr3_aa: CSAPPGLAGAGTQYF
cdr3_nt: TGCAGTGCTCCCCCGGGACTAGCGGGAGCCGGCACGCAGTATTTT

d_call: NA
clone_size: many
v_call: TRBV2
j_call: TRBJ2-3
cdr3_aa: CASSIQGGKTDTQYF
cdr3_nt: TGTGCCAGCAGTATACAGGGGGGGAAAACAGATACGCAGTATTTT

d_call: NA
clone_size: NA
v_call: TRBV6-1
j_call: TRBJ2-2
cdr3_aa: CVSTNAPNTGELFF
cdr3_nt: TGTGTCAGCACCAACGCCCCGAACACCGGGGAGCTGTTTTTT

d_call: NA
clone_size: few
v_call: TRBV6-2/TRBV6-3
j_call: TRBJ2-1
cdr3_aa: CASSPVAKIYNEQFF
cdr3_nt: TGTGCCAGCAGTCCAGTAGCAAAAATTTACAATGAGCAGTTCTTC

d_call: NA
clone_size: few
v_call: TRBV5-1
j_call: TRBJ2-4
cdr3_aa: CASRPGDNKNIQYF
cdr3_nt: TGCGCCAGCAGACCCGGGGACAACAAAAACATTCAGTACTTC

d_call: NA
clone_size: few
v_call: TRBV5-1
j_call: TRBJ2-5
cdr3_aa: CASSPGTDYQETQYF
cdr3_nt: TGCGCCAGCAGCCCCGGGACTGACTACCAAGAGACCCAGTACTTC

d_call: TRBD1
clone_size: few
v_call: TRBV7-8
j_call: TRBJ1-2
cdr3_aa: CASSKRTGNYGYTF
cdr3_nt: TGTGCCAGCAGCAAAAGGACAGGGAACTATGGCTACACCTTC

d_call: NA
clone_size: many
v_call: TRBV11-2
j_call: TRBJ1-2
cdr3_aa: CASSSSLGSYGYTF
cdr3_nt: TGTGCCAGCAGCTCCTCTCTCGGGAGCTATGGCTACACCTTC